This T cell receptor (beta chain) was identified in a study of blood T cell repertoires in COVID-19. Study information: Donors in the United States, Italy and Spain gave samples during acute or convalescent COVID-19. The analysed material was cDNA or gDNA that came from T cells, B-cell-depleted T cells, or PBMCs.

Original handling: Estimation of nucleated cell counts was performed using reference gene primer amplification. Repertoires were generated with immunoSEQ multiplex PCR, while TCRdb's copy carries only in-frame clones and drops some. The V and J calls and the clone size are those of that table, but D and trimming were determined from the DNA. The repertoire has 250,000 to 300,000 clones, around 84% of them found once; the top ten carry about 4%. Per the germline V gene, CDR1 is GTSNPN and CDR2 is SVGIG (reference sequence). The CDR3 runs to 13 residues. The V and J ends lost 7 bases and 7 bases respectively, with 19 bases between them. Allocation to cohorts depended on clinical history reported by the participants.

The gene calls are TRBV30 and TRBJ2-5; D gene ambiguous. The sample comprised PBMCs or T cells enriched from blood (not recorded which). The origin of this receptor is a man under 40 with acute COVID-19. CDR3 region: CALGRSPLGTQYF. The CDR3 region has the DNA TGTGCCTTGGGCCGGTCCCCCCTTGGGACCCAGTACTTC.